One sample yielded the 27 T cell receptor beta chains listed below, sequenced in a study of blood T cells in healthy people across ages. A second PCR of about 6 to 11 cycles used a sample-barcoded 5' primer and a J-beta primer mix. In TCRdb, the 5' RACE reads were re-called with MiXCR into one record per CDR3 protein. The sample shows about a million distinct CDR3 sequences, around 48% of them seen only once. The sequencing input was blood. These receptors all come from a man under 40 in good health.

This clonotype was seen a few times. The chain employs TRBV12-3 or TRBV12-4 and TRBJ1-2; the D is unclear. The CDR3 totals 14 residues. The V gene lost 6 bases and the J gene lost 3 bases, with 14 bases spanning the gap. CDR3 sequence: CASRMTASDYGYTF. In DNA form, the CDR3 reads TGTGCCAGCAGAATGACTGCGAGCGACTATGGCTACACCTTC.

This clonotype appeared a few times. The chain couples TRBV20-1 to TRBJ2-1; D might be TRBD1 (5 bases). The CDR3 has 15 residues. With 3 bases removed from V and 0 bases from J, the gap between germline ends came to 12 bases. CDR1 is DFQATT and CDR2 is SNEGSKA in the germline V gene (reference sequence). CDR3 residues: CSASSREGSYNEQFF. The CDR3 coding sequence is TGCAGTGCTAGTAGCAGGGAAGGCTCCTACAATGAGCAGTTCTTC.

The chain uses TRBV12-3 or TRBV12-4 and TRBJ2-2; 11 bases match TRBD1. The CDR3 is made up of 15 amino acids. The junction had 9 bases not matched to a gene; V was cut back by 8 bases and J by 7 bases. In nucleotides, the CDR3 is TGTGCCAGCGGTAACCCGGGACAGGGGGGCGGGGAGCTGTTTTTT. Amino acids: CASGNPGQGGGELFF.

This clonotype was found a few times. V gene TRBV15 combines with J gene TRBJ2-1; 12 bases agree with TRBD2. Germline CDR1 is LNHNV and CDR2 is YYDKDF (reference sequence). The V gene end was trimmed by 0 bases and the J gene end by 7 bases; junction bases not matched to a gene: 7. The CDR3 has 17 residues. For the CDR3, the DNA is TGTGCCACCAGCAGAGAGCTAGCGGGGGGGCCTTGGAATGAGCAGTTCTTC. Translated: CATSRELAGGPWNEQFF.

This chain joins TRBV18 and TRBJ2-5, with 9 nucleotides matching TRBD1. Per the germline V gene, CDR1 is KGHSH and CDR2 is LQKENI. V gave up 1 base and J gave up 5 bases; unmatched junction bases: 5. The CDR3 runs 15 residues. The CDR3 loop reads CASSPRTGEGETQYF. CDR3 nucleotides: TGTGCCAGCTCACCACGGACAGGGGAAGGCGAGACCCAGTACTTC.

This chain connects TRBV13 to TRBJ2-1; TRBD2 might be the D (5 bases). Deletions cut 2 bases from V and 4 bases from J, with 15 bases between. The germline gives CDR1 PRHDT, CDR2 FYEKMQ (reference sequence). The CDR3 length is 16 residues. The chain's CDR3 is CASSLLRRAEYNEQFF. For the CDR3, the DNA is TGTGCCAGCAGCTTATTGAGGCGGGCCGAATACAATGAGCAGTTCTTC.

This clonotype was seen many times. This chain links TRBV20-1 with TRBJ2-1; possibly TRBD1 for D (5 bases). Germline CDR1 reads DFQATT; CDR2 reads SNEGSKA (reference sequence). The CDR3 contains 15 residues. With 6 bases removed from V and 3 bases from J, the gap between germline ends came to 18 bases. CDR3 DNA sequence: TGCAGTGCCCACAGGTATGGGGTTGACTACAATGAGCAGTTCTTC. It encodes CSAHRYGVDYNEQFF.

The chain recombines TRBV4-1 with TRBJ1-5; D gene ambiguous. The CDR3 sequence is 17 residues long. Germline CDR1 is MGHRA and CDR2 is YSYEKL. Trimming took 3 bases from V and 0 from J, leaving 15 bases between them. As DNA, the CDR3 is TGCGCCAGCAGCCACCTCCGCACGGTCGGTAGCAATCAGCCCCAGCATTTT. This gives the protein CASSHLRTVGSNQPQHF.

About this clonotype: A much larger clonotype is one base distant, so this may be a read error. The chain carries TRBV25-1 and TRBJ2-4; 7 nucleotides match TRBD2. The J call may be incorrect, as the DNA end agrees better with TRBJ2-7. CDR1 is MGHDK, CDR2 SYGVNS, per germline. The CDR3 has 16 residues. CDR3 sequence reads: CASSDRADGGYDEQYF. In DNA, the CDR3 is TGTGCCAGCAGTGACCGAGCGGACGGGGGGTACGACGAGCAGTACTTC.

This rearrangement joins TRBV7-9 to TRBJ2-7; a weak D match, TRBD2 (5 bases). The CDR3 runs 11 residues. V was pared by 5 bases and J by 6 bases, with 8 bases between. Germline CDR1 reads SEHNR; CDR2 reads FQNEAQ (reference sequence). CDR3 amino acids: CASSEGLEQYF. The DNA for the CDR3 is TGTGCCAGCAGCGAGGGTCTCGAGCAGTACTTC. Looking up the rest from reference TRBV7-9 and TRBJ2-7 gives the full variable domain: DTGVSQNPRHKITKRGQNVTFRCDPISEHNRLYWYRQTLGQGPEFLTYFQNEAQLEKSRLLSDRFSAERPKGSFSTLEIQRTEQGDSAMYLCASSEGLEQYFGPGTRLTVT.

There are a few counts of this clonotype. This rearrangement joins TRBV29-1 to TRBJ2-5; 7 bases fit TRBD1. The V segment lost 7 bases and the J segment 1 base; nucleotides outside the gene matches: 6. CDR1 is SQVTM and CDR2 is ANQGSEA in the germline V gene. The CDR3 runs to 13 residues. The CDR3 DNA sequence: TGCAGCGCACGAACAGGGGCCCAAGAGACCCAGTACTTC. It translates to CSARTGAQETQYF. Variable domain in full (rest from reference TRBV29-1 and TRBJ2-5): SAVISQKPSRDICQRGTSLTIQCQVDSQVTMMFWYRQQPGQSLTLIATANQGSEATYESGFVIDKFPISRPNLTFSTLTVSNMSPEDSSIYLCSARTGAQETQYFGPGTRLLVL.

V gene TRBV10-3 combines with J gene TRBJ2-5, with 7 positions matching TRBD2. Unmatched junction bases numbered 5, after V lost 4 bases and J lost 0 bases. CDR3 size: 15 residues. The germline V gene encodes CDR1 ENHRY and CDR2 SYGVKD. The CDR3 nucleotides read TGTGCCATCAGTGCCGGGACTACCTACCAAGAGACCCAGTACTTC. It specifies CAISAGTTYQETQYF.

This sequence joins TRBV5-5 and TRBJ2-7, with 10 bases aligning to TRBD2. The V segment lost 0 bases and the J segment 2 bases; nucleotides outside the gene matches: 5. This CDR3 is built from 16 residues. Germline CDR1 SGHKS, CDR2 YYEKEE (reference sequence). The CDR3 coding sequence is TGTGCCAGCAGCTTGGCCGTCAGCGGGGGGGCCTACGAGCAGTACTTC. Its protein is CASSLAVSGGAYEQYF.

CDR3 bases: TGTGCCAGCAGCTTAGATCTCCGGCTAGGGGCCAACGTCCTGACTTTC. Amino acid sequence: CASSLDLRLGANVLTF. The chain recombines TRBV11-2 with TRBJ2-6; the D is unclear. The germline V gene has CDR1 SGHAT and CDR2 FQNNGV. The CDR3 extends over 16 amino acids. V was shortened by 0 bases and J by 4 bases, with 10 bases between the two germline ends.

This clonotype was counted at least ten times. The chain recombines TRBV29-1 with TRBJ1-2; D possibly corresponds to TRBD1 (5 bases). The germline V and J ends were trimmed by 4 bases and 8 bases, with 20 bases remaining between them. The CDR3 has 14 residues. The germline V gene has CDR1 SQVTM and CDR2 ANQGSEA. CDR3 in amino acids: CSVVPTVLGVGYTF. The CDR3, as DNA: TGCAGCGTTGTTCCAACAGTTCTGGGGGTCGGCTACACCTTC.

The CDR3 here is CASSYSGAGYNEQFF. DNA for the CDR3: TGTGCCAGCAGTTATAGCGGGGCCGGCTACAATGAGCAGTTCTTC. The chain joins TRBV6-6 to TRBJ2-1, with TRBD2 matching 8 bases. CDR1 and CDR2 (germline): MNHNY, SVGAGI (reference sequence). V lost 3 bases and J lost 3; bases outside the gene matches: 4. CDR3 length: 15 residues.

This clonotype was seen ten or more times. The V call is TRBV29-1, the J call TRBJ1-6, with 7 nucleotides matching TRBD1. This CDR3 region has 13 residues. The germline CDR1 and CDR2 sequences are SQVTM and ANQGSEA. With 5 bases clipped from V and 8 bases from J, the junction kept 6 bases outside the gene matches. In DNA form, the CDR3 reads TGCAGCGTTCAGACAGGGTTTGATTCACCCCTCCACTTT. This sequence encodes CSVQTGFDSPLHF.

The genes are TRBV12-3 or TRBV12-4 and TRBJ2-7; D not resolved. The V end lost 6 bases, the J end lost 1 base, and 10 bases lay between the germline ends. This CDR3 contains 13 residues. CDR3 nucleotide sequence: TGTGCCAGCAGCCCCCAGGATTCCTACGAGCAGTACTTC. It is translated as CASSPQDSYEQYF.

This clonotype appeared once. This chain uses TRBV27 with TRBJ2-5; 13 bases align to TRBD2. Trimming cost V 5 bases and J 5 bases; bases outside gene matches: 11. The V gene's germline CDR1 is MNHEY and CDR2 SMNVEV (reference sequence). The CDR3 is made up of 17 amino acids. The CDR3 protein is CASSPQRLAGGKETQYF. The CDR3 DNA follows: TGTGCCAGCAGTCCGCAACGACTAGCGGGGGGTAAGGAGACCCAGTACTTC.

The V gene is TRBV28, the J gene TRBJ1-5; unclear D gene. V was trimmed by 6 bases and J by 0 bases, leaving 9 bases between them. This CDR3 region has 14 residues. Germline values: CDR1 MDHEN, CDR2 SYDVKM. The CDR3 DNA sequence: TGTGCCAGCAGCCGGCACAGTAGCAATCAGCCCCAGCATTTT. Encoded protein: CASSRHSSNQPQHF. Filled out from reference TRBV28 and TRBJ1-5, the complete variable domain reads DVKVTQSSRYLVKRTGEKVFLECVQDMDHENMFWYRQDPGLGLRLIYFSYDVKMKEKGDIPEGYSVSREKKERFSLILESASTNQTSMYLCASSRHSSNQPQHFGDGTRLSIL.

V usage is TRBV9 and J usage is TRBJ2-1; 8 bases match TRBD1. The CDR3 has 15 residues. V gave up 4 bases and J gave up 6 bases; unmatched junction bases: 9. Germline CDR1 reads SGDLS; CDR2 reads YYNGEE. The CDR3 region is CASSTGQGVLNEQFF. The CDR3 DNA is TGTGCCAGCAGCACCGGACAGGGAGTTCTCAATGAGCAGTTCTTC.

The chain's CDR3 is CASAQLAGLNTGELFF. The CDR3 DNA reads TGTGCCAGCGCCCAACTAGCGGGGCTTAACACCGGGGAGCTGTTTTTT. This chain joins TRBV25-1 and TRBJ2-2, with 10 bases fitting TRBD2. Germline CDR1 MGHDK, CDR2 SYGVNS. The length of the CDR3 is 16 residues. Trimming removed 8 bases from V and 2 bases from J; junction bases left unmatched: 8.

This clonotype was detected a few times. J is TRBJ2-7 and V is TRBV7-9; D gene unclear. Germline CDR1 reads SEHNR; CDR2 reads FQNEAQ (reference sequence). The ends were cut back, 2 bases at V and 2 bases at J, with 7 bases in the middle. This CDR3 comprises 13 residues. Here the CDR3 reads CASSLLGPYEQYF. Here the CDR3 DNA reads TGTGCCAGCAGCTTACTGGGTCCCTACGAGCAGTACTTC.

The gene calls are TRBV2 and TRBJ2-3, with a weak D call TRBD2 (6 bases). The CDR3 loop spans 16 amino acids. V was pared by 6 bases and J by 6 bases, with 22 bases between. Per the germline V gene, CDR1 is SNHLY and CDR2 is FYNNEI. The CDR3 nucleotides are TGTGCCAGCAGGCCGACCGGGAGCGGGTTTTCCGATACGCAGTATTTT. Translated: CASRPTGSGFSDTQYF.

This chain joins TRBV6-5 and TRBJ1-1; no clear D gene. Germline V gives CDR1 MNHEY, CDR2 SVGAGI. V was clipped by 2 bases and J by 1 base, with 8 bases between them. The length of the CDR3 is 14 residues. CDR3 region: CASSYRVGNTEAFF. CDR3 nucleotides: TGTGCCAGCAGTTACAGGGTTGGGAACACTGAAGCTTTCTTT.

This clonotype came up a few times. J is TRBJ1-2 and V is TRBV20-1; D is unresolved. The CDR3 contains 14 residues. V lost 1 base to trimming and J lost 0 bases, with 9 bases between them. Germline loops: CDR1 DFQATT, CDR2 SNEGSKA (reference sequence). The CDR3 region is CSARGQDTNYGYTF. The DNA for the CDR3 is TGCAGTGCTAGAGGTCAGGATACTAACTATGGCTACACCTTC.

Ten or more counts support this clonotype. This chain connects TRBV4-2 to TRBJ1-2, with no clear D. Trimming removed 1 base from V and 4 bases from J, with 4 bases in between. Germline assignment: CDR1 LGHNA and CDR2 YNFKEQ. CDR3 length equals 12 residues. This chain's CDR3 is CASSQGTYGYTF. The CDR3 region has the DNA TGTGCCAGCAGCCAAGGGACCTATGGCTACACCTTC.